What follows describes a single TCR beta chain. Antigen unknown. Both about-4-week and about-12-week second-dose recipients were combined. V lost 6 bases, J lost 0 bases, and 12 bases lay in between. The CDR3 consists of 14 residues. Germline loops: CDR1 SNHLY, CDR2 FYNNEI. Libraries were prepared by immunoSEQ multiplex PCR; TCRdb keeps only in-frame clonotypes and omits some of them. The sample yields some 130,000 clones, about nine tenths seen once. The record originates from a study of T cell responses to AZD1222 COVID-19 vaccine. Study-wide points: Just a handful of AZD1222 recipients were seropositive at baseline. At 160-218 and 743-854, vaccine-associated CD4 TCRs were dominant, and they spanned spike. Reportedly, nearly half the spike-specific TCRs target unmutated variant regions.

The chain combines TRBV2 with TRBJ2-7, with D tentatively TRBD1 or TRBD2 (5 bases each). The sample consisted of peripheral blood, taken 28 days after the second AZD1222 dose. This clonotype was obtained from an adult who received the AZD1222 COVID-19 vaccine. The CDR3 reads CASSTGLSSYEQYF. The CDR3 nucleotides read TGTGCCAGCAGCACAGGACTGAGCTCCTACGAGCAGTACTTC.